Below, 9 T cell receptor beta chains from the same sample are listed, as sequenced in a study of blood T cell repertoires in COVID-19. The data were produced by immunoSEQ multiplex PCR, yet TCRdb's version contains in-frame clones alone and is incomplete. Here the sample spans more than 30,000 clones, around 89% being singletons. Sequenced input: peripheral blood. These receptors all stem from a woman between 40 and 50 years old with active or convalescent COVID-19.

This chain uses TRBV6-5 with TRBJ1-2; 7 bases align to TRBD1. CDR3 size: 14 residues. Germline values: CDR1 MNHEY, CDR2 SVGAGI. J gave up 2 bases and V 2 bases, and 2 bases lay outside the gene matches. The CDR3 loop reads CASSYDRVNYGYTF. The CDR3 DNA sequence: TGTGCCAGCAGTTACGACAGGGTGAACTATGGCTACACCTTC.

The chain recombines TRBV19 with TRBJ1-6; D remains ambiguous. There are 13 residues in the CDR3. Germline V gene data show CDR1 as LNHDA and CDR2 as SQIVND (reference sequence). V lost 4 bases and J 14 bases, leaving 15 bases between the germline ends. The CDR3 region is CASSNTGRPALHF. CDR3 in DNA: TGTGCCAGTAGTAACACCGGCAGGCCGGCCCTCCACTTT.

The V gene is TRBV6-4, the J gene TRBJ2-1; 7 nucleotides align to TRBD1. V was pared by 5 bases and J by 8 bases, with 6 bases of the junction left unmatched. Germline loops: CDR1 MRHNA, CDR2 SNTAGT. The CDR3 sequence is 13 residues long. CDR3 protein: CASSKYRGDEQFF. Here the CDR3 DNA reads TGTGCCAGCAGTAAGTACAGGGGCGATGAGCAGTTCTTC.

This rearrangement joins TRBV19 to TRBJ1-5; D might be TRBD1 (6 bases). With 5 bases removed from V and 8 bases from J, the gap between germline ends came to 16 bases. This CDR3 has 14 amino acids. CDR1 is LNHDA, CDR2 SQIVND, per germline (reference sequence). This chain's CDR3 is CASSADSAYKPQHF. In DNA, the CDR3 is TGTGCCAGTAGTGCGGACAGTGCTTACAAGCCCCAGCATTTT.

V is TRBV27 and J is TRBJ2-7; TRBD2 might be the D (5 bases). V was pared by 4 bases and J by 0 bases, with 10 bases between. The length of the CDR3 is 14 residues. The germline CDR1 and CDR2 sequences are MNHEY and SMNVEV (reference sequence). The CDR3 region is CASSSLEDSYEQYF. The CDR3 DNA reads as TGTGCCAGCAGTTCTCTGGAGGACTCCTACGAGCAGTACTTC.

This chain links TRBV2 with TRBJ1-2, with TRBD1 matching 7 bases. Germline loops: CDR1 SNHLY, CDR2 FYNNEI. This CDR3 region has 16 residues. Losses at the gene ends were 6 bases for V and 6 bases for J; bases not matched to a gene: 16. The CDR3 loop is CASRVQGTSGGDGYTF. The CDR3 DNA reads TGTGCCAGCAGAGTACAGGGGACCTCCGGGGGCGATGGCTACACCTTC.

As DNA, the CDR3 is TGTGCCACCGGACGGGGGGGAGTGGATGGCTACACCTTC. It translates to CATGRGGVDGYTF. The chain carries TRBV6-5 and TRBJ1-2; possibly TRBD1 for D (5 bases). The V end was cut by 10 bases, the J end by 6 bases, with 18 bases between. The germline gives CDR1 MNHEY, CDR2 SVGAGI. This CDR3 is 13 amino acids long.

The J gene is TRBJ2-1, the V gene TRBV6-5; 8 nucleotides line up with TRBD2. Per the germline V gene, CDR1 is MNHEY and CDR2 is SVGAGI. Germline trimming cut 0 bases from V and 7 bases from J; bases unmatched to any gene: 8. This CDR3 contains 16 residues. The CDR3 region is CASSYSFGTRRNEQFF. The CDR3 DNA reads as TGTGCCAGCAGTTACTCGTTTGGGACTAGGCGTAATGAGCAGTTCTTC.

The gene calls are TRBV5-8 and TRBJ2-3, with TRBD1 matching over 9 bases. The V and J ends lost 4 bases and 3 bases, in that order; junction bases with no gene match: 6. CDR3 length equals 15 residues. Germline V lookup: CDR1 SGHTS, CDR2 YDEGEE. In DNA, the CDR3 is TGTGCCAGCAGCCCCGGGACAGGGTGGACAGATACGCAGTATTTT. Amino acids: CASSPGTGWTDTQYF.